The next 2 T cell receptor beta chains were all read from a single sample in a study of cytomegalovirus exposure and HLA in healthy donors. This PCR relied on a set of 60 Vbeta primers and 13 Jbeta primers. Assay used: immunoSEQ multiplex PCR; TCRdb lists only in-frame clones, some missing. The sample yields about 160,000 clones, 80% to 90% seen once. The sequenced sample was PBMCs. The receptors come from a woman aged 18-29 years in good health and CMV-seronegative.

This clone was observed many times. The J gene is TRBJ1-2, the V gene TRBV6-4; D remains ambiguous. V lost 0 bases, J lost 5 bases, and 10 bases lay in between. CDR1 is MRHNA and CDR2 is SNTAGT in the germline V gene. This CDR3 region has 14 residues. CDR3 sequence: CASSDSEGGYGYTF. The CDR3 region has the DNA TGTGCCAGCAGTGACTCGGAGGGTGGTTATGGCTACACCTTC.

The V and J genes are TRBV9 and TRBJ2-5; maybe TRBD1 (6 bases). Germline CDR1 reads SGDLS; CDR2 reads YYNGEE. The germline V and J ends were trimmed by 1 base and 5 bases, with 9 bases remaining between them. This CDR3 contains 13 residues. DNA of the CDR3: TGTGCCAGCAGCGTACAGGGGATGGAGACCCAGTACTTC. Protein: CASSVQGMETQYF.